These T cell receptor beta chains were read from a single sample in a study of lymphopenia after photon versus proton radiotherapy. Assay used: immunoSEQ multiplex PCR; TCRdb lists only in-frame clones, some missing. The sample gives approximately 150,000 clones, 70% to 90% of which show up once; around 5.1% is in the top ten. This material consisted of peripheral blood, taken from a patient treated with photon-based radiotherapy. All receptors derive from a man between 50 and 59 years old with gastric cancer. Both conserved end residues are part of each CDR3. The order of the fields is V gene, J gene, CDR3 protein.

v_gene: TRBV5-1; j_gene: TRBJ1-1; CDR3aa: CASSSQGSTEAFF
v_gene: TRBV5-1; j_gene: TRBJ2-5; CDR3aa: CASSPQGGEGETQYF
v_gene: TRBV30; j_gene: TRBJ1-1; CDR3aa: CAWSIGAGNTEAFF
v_gene: TRBV30; j_gene: TRBJ2-2; CDR3aa: CAWRKTNTGELFF
v_gene: TRBV19; j_gene: TRBJ1-3; CDR3aa: CASSIGVRDSSGNTIYF
v_gene: TRBV7-8; j_gene: TRBJ2-7; CDR3aa: CASSLAAGTSAAYEQYF
v_gene: TRBV7-9; j_gene: TRBJ1-2; CDR3aa: CASSLEQGTGIYGYTF
v_gene: TRBV11-2; j_gene: TRBJ2-2; CDR3aa: CASSLSGTSATGELFF
v_gene: TRBV27; j_gene: TRBJ2-7; CDR3aa: CASSFRVSSYEQYF
v_gene: TRBV18; j_gene: TRBJ2-7; CDR3aa: CASSPRASGSPSYEQYF
v_gene: TRBV6-4; j_gene: TRBJ2-2; CDR3aa: CASSGSVGELFF
v_gene: TRBV28; j_gene: TRBJ1-5; CDR3aa: CASIFRAGGQPQHF
v_gene: TRBV27; j_gene: TRBJ2-3; CDR3aa: CASSLGPWGPDTQYF
v_gene: TRBV6-5; j_gene: TRBJ2-3; CDR3aa: CASRPAGTATDTQYF
v_gene: TRBV19; j_gene: TRBJ2-6; CDR3aa: CASTRTQRGSGANVLTF
v_gene: TRBV7-6; j_gene: TRBJ2-7; CDR3aa: CASTLSGNEQYF
v_gene: TRBV5-1; j_gene: TRBJ1-1; CDR3aa: CASSSTGGARTEAFF
v_gene: TRBV29-1; j_gene: TRBJ1-3; CDR3aa: CSVAGGRGDTIYF
v_gene: TRBV20-1; j_gene: TRBJ2-5; CDR3aa: CSAEAGETQYF
v_gene: TRBV19; j_gene: TRBJ1-5; CDR3aa: CASSRIGTGGSNQPQHF
v_gene: TRBV7-8; j_gene: TRBJ1-2; CDR3aa: CASSPWAGAASYGYTF
v_gene: TRBV9; j_gene: TRBJ1-2; CDR3aa: CASSVVPGQGVGGYTF
v_gene: TRBV9; j_gene: TRBJ2-5; CDR3aa: CASSQGGSWETQYF
v_gene: TRBV5-5; j_gene: TRBJ2-3; CDR3aa: CASSLRNGGRTDTQYF
v_gene: TRBV28; j_gene: TRBJ2-4; CDR3aa: CASSVTGGKNIQYF
v_gene: TRBV7-2; j_gene: TRBJ2-5; CDR3aa: CASSLGGGRETQYF
v_gene: TRBV30; j_gene: TRBJ2-3; CDR3aa: CAWRSGGRSTDTQYF
v_gene: TRBV15; j_gene: TRBJ1-5; CDR3aa: CATSSTGVGQPQHF
v_gene: TRBV7-2; j_gene: TRBJ2-1; CDR3aa: CASSFNRGLYNEQFF
v_gene: TRBV7-9; j_gene: TRBJ1-4; CDR3aa: CASSLQVVEEKLFF
v_gene: TRBV2; j_gene: TRBJ2-4; CDR3aa: CASMGARKNIQYF
v_gene: TRBV5-4; j_gene: TRBJ2-7; CDR3aa: CASSPPLSYEQYF
v_gene: TRBV5-1; j_gene: TRBJ2-5; CDR3aa: CASSLWPGENVLETQYF